The 20 T cell receptor beta chains below come from one sample, sequenced in a study of cytomegalovirus exposure and HLA in healthy donors. The PCR made use of 60 Vbeta and 13 Jbeta primers. Assay: immunoSEQ multiplex PCR; the TCRdb copy retains only in-frame clones and omits some. The data contain some 85,000 clones, about 70% of them singletons. The sample comprised PBMCs. These receptors were collected from a man aged 40-49 years in good health and CMV-seronegative.

The chain's CDR3 is CASRPRQSYNSPLHF. The CDR3 DNA follows: TGTGCAAGTCGCCCCCGACAGAGCTATAATTCACCCCTCCACTTT. This chain connects TRBV12-2 to TRBJ1-6; the DNA was not used to check the table's D call, TRBD1. TRBV12-2 is given as a pseudogene. The CDR3 is 15 residues long.

V is TRBV11-3 and J is TRBJ2-1; D unclear. Deletions cut 2 bases from V and 1 base from J, with 6 bases between. The V gene's germline CDR1 is SGHNT and CDR2 YENEEA. This CDR3 has 14 amino acids. DNA of the CDR3: TGTGCCAGCAGCTTATCCGGGTCCTACAATGAGCAGTTCTTC. Translated, it gives CASSLSGSYNEQFF.

In this sample, this clone turned up once. The genes are TRBV2 and TRBJ1-2, with 7 positions matching TRBD1. Unmatched junction bases numbered 9, after V lost 7 bases and J lost 4 bases. This CDR3 is built from 14 residues. Germline CDR1 SNHLY, CDR2 FYNNEI. The CDR3, as DNA: TGTGCCAGCATGCCACCGGGACAGACCTATGGCTACACCTTC. Protein: CASMPPGQTYGYTF.

V is TRBV4-2 and J is TRBJ2-3; 10 bases map to TRBD2. Germline-derived CDR1 and CDR2 are LGHNA and YNFKEQ. There are 17 residues in the CDR3. Trimming removed 4 bases from V and 5 bases from J; junction bases left unmatched: 12. CDR3 residues: CASSPSPGAGGQDTQYF. CDR3 sequence (DNA): TGTGCCAGCAGCCCTAGCCCCGGAGCGGGGGGGCAAGATACGCAGTATTTT.

The rearrangement uses TRBV27 and TRBJ1-5, with unresolved D. The CDR3 runs 14 residues. Trimming left V 4 bases short and J 5 bases short, with 12 bases between. Germline assignment: CDR1 MNHEY and CDR2 SMNVEV (reference sequence). The CDR3 DNA follows: TGTGCCAGCAGTTCCAACAGACCATATCAGCCCCAGCATTTT. This encodes CASSSNRPYQPQHF.

V and J are TRBV6-1 and TRBJ1-1; no clear D gene. The germline CDR1 and CDR2 sequences are MNHNS and SASEGT. This CDR3 region has 11 residues. V gave up 5 bases and J gave up 8 bases, with 9 bases separating them. CDR3 region: CASSPVWEAFF. In DNA form, the CDR3 reads TGTGCCAGCAGTCCAGTATGGGAAGCTTTCTTT.

The table lists this clone with a count of one. This chain links TRBV27 with TRBJ2-7; TRBD1 matches 8 bases. Germline V gene sequence: CDR1 MNHEY, CDR2 SMNVEV (reference sequence). The J segment lost 6 bases and the V segment lost 5 bases, leaving 3 bases of the junction unmatched. CDR3 length equals 12 residues. The DNA for the CDR3 is TGTGCCAGCAGTGTCCAGGGGGCCGAGCAGTACTTC. It specifies CASSVQGAEQYF.

The chain uses TRBV6-1 and TRBJ1-4, with D perhaps TRBD1 (6 bases). Trimming cost V 10 bases and J 2 bases, with 11 bases left between them. Per germline, CDR1 MNHNS and CDR2 SASEGT. There are 13 residues in the CDR3. CDR3 nucleotides: TGTGCCACACAGGGAATGACTAATGAAAAACTGTTTTTT. This gives the protein CATQGMTNEKLFF.

This clone appeared a single time. V usage is TRBV7-2 and J usage is TRBJ2-7; D might be TRBD1 (7 bases). The germline V and J ends were trimmed by 5 bases and 0 bases, with 14 bases remaining between them. Germline-derived CDR1 and CDR2 are SGHTA and FQGNSA. The CDR3 has 15 amino acids. CDR3: CASSLRGTDSYEQYF. CDR3 sequence (DNA): TGTGCCAGCAGCCTCCGCGGGACAGACTCCTACGAGCAGTACTTC.

This chain links TRBV7-2 with TRBJ2-7, with TRBD2 matching over 8 bases. The J segment lost 2 bases and the V segment lost 7 bases, leaving 13 bases of the junction unmatched. From germline, CDR1 is SGHTA and CDR2 FQGNSA. This CDR3 has 16 amino acids. CDR3 region: CASTRSGGAEAYEQYF. In nucleotides, the CDR3 is TGTGCCAGCACCCGGAGCGGGGGCGCGGAAGCCTACGAGCAGTACTTC.

This rearrangement joins TRBV6-1 to TRBJ1-5; a possible D gene is TRBD1 (5 bases). V was shortened by 6 bases and J by 1 base, with 10 bases between the two germline ends. Germline CDR1 MNHNS, CDR2 SASEGT. CDR3 length: 14 amino acids. CDR3 DNA: TGTGCCAGCAGGGGATCAGGGAGCAATCAGCCCCAGCATTTT. Encoded protein: CASRGSGSNQPQHF.

The chain joins TRBV29-1 to TRBJ1-1; D unclear. Trimming shortened V by 6 bases and J by 4 bases, and 12 bases separated the two germline ends. The CDR3 covers 12 residues. Germline CDR1 is SQVTM and CDR2 is ANQGSEA. CDR3 in amino acids: CSVKTEPTEAFF. The CDR3 nucleotides are TGCAGCGTGAAAACGGAGCCCACTGAAGCTTTCTTT.

The chain is built from TRBV5-1 and TRBJ2-7; 7 bases fit TRBD1. Germline V lookup: CDR1 SGHRS, CDR2 YFSETQ. CDR3 length equals 14 residues. Trimming removed 3 bases from V and 2 bases from J; junction bases left unmatched: 5. CDR3 region: CASSSPGQTYEQYF. As DNA, the CDR3 is TGCGCCAGCAGCTCTCCGGGACAGACCTACGAGCAGTACTTC.

This chain joins TRBV27 and TRBJ2-1; D might be TRBD2 (7 bases). This CDR3 is built from 11 residues. Deletions cut 8 bases from V and 12 bases from J, with 14 bases between. CDR1 and CDR2 (germline): MNHEY, SMNVEV (reference sequence). The CDR3 DNA sequence: TGTGCCAGCGGAACGGGGGGCTCGCAGTTCTTC. It specifies CASGTGGSQFF.

V usage is TRBV19 and J usage is TRBJ2-7, with a weak D call TRBD1 (5 bases). V was trimmed by 3 bases and J by 3 bases, leaving 9 bases between them. Germline V gene lookup returns CDR1 LNHDA and CDR2 SQIVND (reference sequence). The CDR3 is 13 amino acids. The CDR3, as DNA: TGTGCCAGTAGTATCGGTCAGGGCTACGAGCAGTACTTC. It specifies CASSIGQGYEQYF.

In this sample, this clone turned up a few times. The chain carries TRBV6-5 and TRBJ2-7, with D possibly TRBD2 on 5 matching bases. Germline V gene data show CDR1 as MNHEY and CDR2 as SVGAGI. The CDR3 has 15 amino acids. V lost 2 bases, J lost 2 bases, and 13 bases lay in between. This CDR3 is CASSYTGIEAYEQYF. The CDR3 bases are TGTGCCAGCAGTTACACGGGGATCGAGGCCTACGAGCAGTACTTC.

CDR3: CAISRGGPETQYF. DNA of the CDR3: TGTGCCATCTCCCGGGGGGGCCCGGAGACCCAGTACTTC. The chain links TRBV6-6 to TRBJ2-5; 8 bases are a match to TRBD2. CDR1 MNHNY and CDR2 SVGAGI come from the germline V gene (reference sequence). V dropped 10 bases and J dropped 5; count of bases not matched to a gene: 9. CDR3 length equals 13 residues.

V usage is TRBV21-1 and J usage is TRBJ1-1; TRBD1, the table's D call, was not compared with the DNA. TRBV21-1 is a known pseudogene. The length of the CDR3 is 16 residues. The DNA of the CDR3 is TGTGCCAGCAGCCGACACTTACGGACAGGTTACACTGAAGCTTTCTTT. Protein product: CASSRHLRTGYTEAFF.

The V call is TRBV5-1, the J call TRBJ2-7, with D unresolved. Germline loops: CDR1 SGHRS, CDR2 YFSETQ. V was clipped by 0 bases and J by 4 bases, with 11 bases between them. This CDR3 has 14 amino acids. The CDR3 is CASSLGAPLYEQYF. CDR3 in DNA: TGCGCCAGCAGCTTGGGCGCTCCTCTTTACGAGCAGTACTTC. The whole variable domain, remainder taken from reference TRBV5-1 and TRBJ2-7, is KAGVTQTPRYLIKTRGQQVTLSCSPISGHRSVSWYQQTPGQGLQFLFEYFSETQRNKGNFPGRFSGRQFSNSRSEMNVSTLELGDSALYLCASSLGAPLYEQYFGPGTRLTVT.

For the CDR3, the DNA is TGTGCCAGCAGTGACTCTAGCGGGACTCAAGAGACCCAGTACTTC. As protein: CASSDSSGTQETQYF. This chain links TRBV6-1 with TRBJ2-5; 9 bases align to TRBD2. Germline-derived CDR1 and CDR2 are MNHNS and SASEGT. This CDR3 is built from 15 residues. The J segment lost 2 bases and the V segment lost 3 bases, leaving 4 bases of the junction unmatched.